The 19 T cell receptor beta chains listed next were all sequenced from one sample in a study of T cell responses to AZD1222 COVID-19 vaccine. This table comes from immunoSEQ multiplex PCR, and its TCRdb copy is limited to in-frame clones, with some not included. The sample includes about 120,000 clones, about 90% of them seen just once. The material sequenced was peripheral blood, taken on day 0 of AZD1222 vaccination. The source is an adult in good health.

Details on this clone: This may be a read error, as it is one base from a much larger clone. The chain links TRBV27 to TRBJ1-5; D gene unclear. Trimming pared 2 bases from V and 0 bases from J, leaving 14 bases between. The germline V gene has CDR1 MNHEY and CDR2 SMNVEV (reference sequence). The CDR3 runs 17 residues. This CDR3 reads CASSLTRPGYSNQPQHF. The CDR3 DNA reads TGTGCCAGCAGTTTAACAAGACCTGGGTATAGCAATCAGCCCCAGCATTTT.

This chain uses TRBV24-1 with TRBJ1-5; D is unresolved. CDR1 is KGHDR, CDR2 SFDVKD, per germline. The CDR3 is 13 amino acids. V was shortened by 4 bases and J by 5 bases, with 8 bases between the two germline ends. In DNA, the CDR3 is TGTGCCACCAGTGAGGGCACTTATCAGCCCCAGCATTTT. The encoded protein is CATSEGTYQPQHF.

The genes are TRBV15 and TRBJ1-1; TRBD1 agrees at 8 bases. In germline, CDR1 is LNHNV, CDR2 YYDKDF (reference sequence). The junction had 5 bases not matched to a gene; V was cut back by 1 base and J by 1 base. There are 16 residues in the CDR3. CDR3 residues: CATSRGTGSANTEAFF. The CDR3 nucleotides read TGTGCCACCAGCAGAGGGACAGGGTCCGCGAACACTGAAGCTTTCTTT.

The chain recombines TRBV9 with TRBJ1-4; weak D call: TRBD1 (5 bases). The germline V gene encodes CDR1 SGDLS and CDR2 YYNGEE. The CDR3 sequence is 18 residues long. V shed 0 bases and J shed 8 bases, with 23 bases lying between them. CDR3: CASSVDGGMGGAREKLFF. The CDR3 DNA is TGTGCCAGCAGCGTAGATGGAGGAATGGGTGGGGCTCGAGAAAAACTGTTTTTT.

The chain recombines TRBV4-3 with TRBJ2-7; D remains ambiguous. The V and J ends lost 1 base and 2 bases respectively, with 9 bases between them. CDR3 length equals 14 residues. Looked up from germline, CDR1 is LGHNA and CDR2 is YSLEER. Written as DNA, the CDR3 is TGCGCCAGCAGCCAAGCACCAGGCCCCTACGAGCAGTACTTC. Translation: CASSQAPGPYEQYF.

The CDR3 reads CASSYEDGFYEQYF. DNA of the CDR3: TGCGCCAGCAGCTACGAGGACGGGTTCTACGAGCAGTACTTC. The chain joins TRBV5-1 to TRBJ2-7; D uncertain. Trimming took off 3 bases at V and 3 bases at J, with 13 bases between the two ends. The length of the CDR3 is 14 residues. CDR1 and CDR2 (germline): SGHRS, YFSETQ.

The CDR3 protein is CASSPLEAKTYEQYF. The CDR3 bases are TGTGCCAGCTCACCGCTGGAGGCGAAAACCTACGAGCAGTACTTC. The chain combines TRBV18 with TRBJ2-7, with D possibly matching TRBD2 (5 bases). V gave up 3 bases and J gave up 2 bases, with 14 bases separating them. Germline V gene data show CDR1 as KGHSH and CDR2 as LQKENI. The CDR3 totals 15 residues.

The chain is built from TRBV28 and TRBJ1-1, with D uncertain. From germline, CDR1 is MDHEN and CDR2 SYDVKM. The CDR3 spans 14 residues. V lost 1 base, J lost 5 bases, and 11 bases lay in between. The CDR3 DNA reads as TGTGCCAGCAGTTTATTAAGGGCCGTTACTGAAGCTTTCTTT. Translating gives CASSLLRAVTEAFF.

Concerning this clone itself: The sample contains more than one DNA sequence encoding this CDR3. The chain is built from TRBV18 and TRBJ2-7, with 7 bases aligning to TRBD1. CDR1 and CDR2 from the germline V gene are KGHSH and LQKENI. There are 12 residues in the CDR3. Trimming removed 4 bases from V and 4 bases from J; junction bases left unmatched: 1. The CDR3 reads CASSQTGYEQYF. Written as DNA, the CDR3 is TGTGCCAGCTCACAGACAGGGTACGAGCAGTACTTC.

The V call is TRBV2, the J call TRBJ1-4, with D possibly TRBD1 on 6 matching bases. Germline V CDR1 and CDR2: SNHLY, FYNNEI. The V end was cut by 6 bases, the J end by 1 base, with 9 bases between. This CDR3 spans 14 amino acids. CDR3 amino acids: CASSYRVTNEKLFF. Here the CDR3 DNA reads TGTGCCAGCAGCTACAGGGTAACTAATGAAAAACTGTTTTTT.

This clone was seen once. V is TRBV4-3 and J is TRBJ2-3, with 9 bases lining up with TRBD1. V shed 3 bases, J shed 5 bases, and the junction held 12 bases outside the gene matches. Per the germline V gene, CDR1 is LGHNA and CDR2 is YSLEER. The CDR3 runs 17 residues. The CDR3 loop reads CASSQAPGTGYGDTQYF. The CDR3 nucleotides read TGCGCCAGCAGCCAGGCACCGGGGACAGGGTATGGAGATACGCAGTATTTT.

The gene calls are TRBV7-9 and TRBJ2-6; D is unclear. Germline V gene data show CDR1 as SEHNR and CDR2 as FQNEAQ (reference sequence). Trimming removed 2 bases from V and 8 bases from J, with 7 bases in between. The CDR3 is 13 amino acids. In nucleotides, the CDR3 is TGTGCCAGCAGCTTAAGTCCTACCAACGTCCTGACTTTC. Translated, it gives CASSLSPTNVLTF.

This chain uses TRBV27 with TRBJ2-7, with D perhaps TRBD1 (6 bases). V shed 7 bases and J shed 2 bases, with 15 bases lying between them. Germline CDR1 MNHEY, CDR2 SMNVEV (reference sequence). The CDR3 has 14 amino acids. CDR3 region: CASTVGAGAYEQYF. The CDR3 nucleotides read TGTGCCAGCACGGTGGGAGCAGGGGCCTACGAGCAGTACTTC.

This chain links TRBV6-2 or TRBV6-3 with TRBJ1-4; the D gene is possibly TRBD1 (5 bases). The CDR3 runs to 15 residues. Germline-derived CDR1 and CDR2 are MNHEY and SVGEGT. Between the trimmed V and J ends, which lost 6 bases and 7 bases, there was a span of 18 bases. In DNA, the CDR3 is TGTGCCAGCAGCCTGTGGACCGGGACGCGTGAAAAACTGTTTTTT. Its translation: CASSLWTGTREKLFF.

V gene TRBV13 combines with J gene TRBJ1-1, with 8 bases matching TRBD1. Germline-derived CDR1 and CDR2 are PRHDT and FYEKMQ (reference sequence). The CDR3 loop spans 18 amino acids. V trimming: 5 bases; J trimming: 0 bases; junction bases outside the gene matches: 14. The CDR3 loop is CASSLRDRFSSMNTEAFF. Here the CDR3 DNA reads TGTGCCAGCAGCCTCAGGGACAGGTTTTCTAGCATGAACACTGAAGCTTTCTTT.

V usage is TRBV6-2 or TRBV6-3 and J usage is TRBJ2-2; 12 positions agree with TRBD1. The germline CDR1 and CDR2 sequences are MNHEY and SVGEGT. The J segment lost 7 bases and the V segment lost 4 bases, leaving 13 bases of the junction unmatched. The CDR3 consists of 18 residues. The CDR3 loop reads CASSSPSWDRGRNGELFF. The CDR3 nucleotides are TGTGCCAGCAGTTCGCCCTCATGGGACAGGGGGCGCAACGGGGAGCTGTTTTTT.

The J gene is TRBJ1-6, the V gene TRBV16; TRBD1 might be the D (5 bases). The CDR3 loop spans 17 amino acids. Germline V gives CDR1 KGHSY, CDR2 FQNENV. Between the trimmed V and J ends, which lost 0 bases and 5 bases, there was a span of 14 bases. This CDR3 reads CASSQSQGLRNNSPLHF. The CDR3 DNA follows: TGTGCCAGCAGCCAATCGCAGGGATTGCGGAATAATTCACCCCTCCACTTT.

The chain links TRBV29-1 to TRBJ2-7; 9 bases are shared with TRBD1. Germline V gene sequence: CDR1 SQVTM, CDR2 ANQGSEA. The CDR3 is 18 residues long. Unmatched junction bases numbered 19, after V lost 3 bases and J lost 4 bases. The CDR3 is CSVEGRGEGQGDGYEQYF. DNA of the CDR3: TGCAGCGTTGAGGGAAGGGGAGAGGGACAGGGAGACGGTTACGAGCAGTACTTC.

This chain links TRBV5-1 with TRBJ2-3; D is undetermined. Germline V gene lookup returns CDR1 SGHRS and CDR2 YFSETQ. The CDR3 covers 11 residues. The germline V and J ends were trimmed by 0 bases and 6 bases, with 2 bases remaining between them. The CDR3 loop is CASSLDDTQYF. The DNA for the CDR3 is TGCGCCAGCAGCTTGGATGATACGCAGTATTTT.